Below, 9 T cell receptor beta chains from the same sample are listed, as sequenced in a study of cytomegalovirus exposure and HLA in healthy donors. Primers included in the PCR were 60 Vbeta and 13 Jbeta primers. Only in-frame clones appear in the TCRdb table, and some are missing; sequencing was by immunoSEQ multiplex PCR. The sample yields some 110,000 clones, 79% seen once. Input material: PBMCs. The receptors were sampled from a woman aged 18-35 years in good health and CMV-seropositive.

For this clone: The junction departs from the called germline gene at one end, perhaps through a read error. The chain recombines TRBV7-7 with TRBJ1-1; 8 bases agree with TRBD1. This CDR3 spans 13 amino acids. CDR1 SSHAT and CDR2 FNYEAQ come from the germline V gene (reference sequence). CDR3 loop: CASSPTGDTEAFF. The CDR3 DNA reads as TGTGCTAGCAGCCCGACAGGGGACACTGAAGCTTTCTTT.

The rearrangement links TRBV5-1 to TRBJ1-2; D unclear. Germline V gives CDR1 SGHRS, CDR2 YFSETQ. The CDR3 runs 12 residues. V shed 2 bases and J shed 5 bases, with 7 bases lying between them. This CDR3 reads CASSFDRYGYTF. As DNA, the CDR3 is TGCGCCAGCAGCTTCGATAGATATGGCTACACCTTC.

CDR3 sequence reads: CASSLGAGNYEQYF. The CDR3 DNA reads as TGTGCCAGCAGCTTAGGAGCCGGGAACTACGAGCAGTACTTC. This chain uses TRBV7-9 with TRBJ2-7; possible D gene TRBD2, 5 bases. CDR1 and CDR2 from the germline V gene are SEHNR and FQNEAQ (reference sequence). V was trimmed by 1 base and J by 3 bases, leaving 10 bases between them. CDR3 length: 14 amino acids. Full variable domain (rest looked up from reference TRBV7-9 and TRBJ2-7): DTGVSQNPRHKITKRGQNVTFRCDPISEHNRLYWYRQTLGQGPEFLTYFQNEAQLEKSRLLSDRFSAERPKGSFSTLEIQRTEQGDSAMYLCASSLGAGNYEQYFGPGTRLTVT.

The V gene is TRBV9, the J gene TRBJ2-5, with 14 bases fitting TRBD2. CDR1 and CDR2 from the germline V gene are SGDLS and YYNGEE. With V trimmed by 0 bases and J by 4 bases, 2 bases remained unmatched. The CDR3 contains 16 residues. Here the CDR3 reads CASSVVGTSGRETQYF. CDR3 coding DNA: TGTGCCAGCAGCGTAGTCGGGACTAGCGGGAGAGAGACCCAGTACTTC.

This chain links TRBV21-1 with TRBJ1-2; the table's D call, TRBD1, has no DNA check behind it. TRBV21-1 is an annotated pseudogene. This CDR3 comprises 17 residues. In nucleotides, the CDR3 is TGTGCCAGCAGGGGACCAGGACAGGGGGCGGACAAGTATGGCTACACCTTC. This codes for CASRGPGQGADKYGYTF.

The chain has TRBV7-9 and TRBJ2-1; TRBD2 matches at 8 bases. Germline-derived CDR1 and CDR2 are SEHNR and FQNEAQ (reference sequence). After removal of 5 bases from V and 3 bases from J, the junction contained 15 bases not matched to a gene. This CDR3 comprises 18 residues. CDR3 in amino acids: CASSLLRLLADHYNEQFF. DNA for the CDR3: TGTGCCAGCAGCCTACTGAGATTACTAGCGGATCACTACAATGAGCAGTTCTTC.

This clone appeared a few times. The chain couples TRBV30 to TRBJ2-3; TRBD2 agrees at 7 bases. The CDR3 contains 16 residues. The trim removed 3 bases at V and 5 bases at J, leaving 14 bases unmatched. Germline values: CDR1 GTSNPN, CDR2 SVGIG (reference sequence). CDR3 in amino acids: CAWRGGGMGSRDTQYF. Here the CDR3 DNA reads TGTGCCTGGAGGGGGGGAGGGATGGGGTCACGAGATACGCAGTATTTT.

The chain has TRBV6-6 and TRBJ2-7, with 13 bases aligning to TRBD2. The trim removed 6 bases at V and 3 bases at J, leaving 5 bases unmatched. The V gene's germline CDR1 is MNHNY and CDR2 SVGAGI (reference sequence). The length of the CDR3 is 15 residues. This CDR3 is CASSTGTSGIYEQYF. The CDR3 DNA follows: TGTGCCAGCAGCACCGGGACTAGCGGGATCTACGAGCAGTACTTC.

The chain combines TRBV5-5 with TRBJ2-5; 9 bases match TRBD1. This CDR3 comprises 14 residues. CDR1 and CDR2 from the germline V gene are SGHKS and YYEKEE (reference sequence). J was trimmed by 1 base and V by 4 bases; bases with no gene match: 2. CDR3 sequence (DNA): TGTGCCAGCAGCCCGGGACAGGGCCAAGAGACCCAGTACTTC. Protein sequence: CASSPGQGQETQYF.